These 5 T cell receptor beta chains share one sample of origin, sequenced in a study of identical twins. TCRdb passed the 5' RACE reads through MiXCR, listing each CDR3 protein once. The table includes fewer than 650,000 distinct CDR3 sequences, more than 9% detected once. Separately, the same data were catalogued under a study of yellow fever vaccine responses in identical twins.

Source material: PBMCs. The receptors shown here come from a woman between 18 and 29 years old in good health.

Worth noting for this clonotype: A read error may produce the germline difference seen at one junction end. This sequence joins TRBV6-5 and TRBJ2-5; TRBD1 matches 7 bases. The CDR3 is 18 residues long. Looked up from germline, CDR1 is MNHEY and CDR2 is SVGAGI. CDR3 DNA: TGTGCCAGCAGTAACTCCCCGCCGGCAGGGGGTTTCTTGGAGACCCAGTACTTC. This sequence encodes CASSNSPPAGGFLETQYF.

J is TRBJ2-7 and V is TRBV13, with D possibly matching TRBD1 (5 bases). The CDR3 is made up of 13 amino acids. Germline V gives CDR1 PRHDT, CDR2 FYEKMQ (reference sequence). Trimming cost V 5 bases and J 3 bases, with 11 bases left between them. The CDR3: CASSQRQIYEQYF. As DNA, the CDR3 is TGTGCCAGCAGCCAGCGACAGATCTACGAGCAGTACTTC. The full variable domain, with the rest looked up from reference TRBV13 and TRBJ2-7, is AAGVIQSPRHLIKEKRETATLKCYPIPRHDTVYWYQQGPGQDPQFLISFYEKMQSDKGSIPDRFSAQQFSDYHSELNMSSLELGDSALYFCASSQRQIYEQYFGPGTRLTVT.

This clonotype was found a few times. The CDR3 reads CSVVDRGEKLFF. CDR3 sequence (DNA): TGCAGCGTCGTGGACAGGGGGGAAAAACTGTTTTTT. The chain has TRBV29-1 and TRBJ1-4, with 10 bases that match TRBD1. This CDR3 has 12 amino acids. Germline CDR1 reads SQVTM; CDR2 reads ANQGSEA. V was clipped by 6 bases and J by 8 bases; unmatched bases: 3.

This clonotype showed up many times. The chain has TRBV7-3 and TRBJ2-7; no definite D call. Deletions cut 1 base from V and 7 bases from J, with 11 bases between. Germline values: CDR1 SGHTA, CDR2 FQGTGA. The CDR3 sequence is 13 residues long. The CDR3 DNA reads TGTGCCAGCAGCTTAATGTGGGGATTTGAGCAGTACTTC. As protein: CASSLMWGFEQYF.

As DNA, the CDR3 is TGCGCCAGCAGCCAAGTCACGGGTCCGGGACAGAAAGACTATGGCTACACCTTC. It yields the protein CASSQVTGPGQKDYGYTF. The genes are TRBV4-1 and TRBJ1-2; 7 bases fit TRBD1. Germline assignment: CDR1 MGHRA and CDR2 YSYEKL. Trimming cost V 1 base and J 3 bases; bases outside gene matches: 14. CDR3 length: 18 amino acids.